Below are 19 T cell receptor beta chains sequenced from a single sample in a study of immune evolution from preneoplasia to lung adenocarcinoma. The data were produced by immunoSEQ multiplex PCR, yet TCRdb's version contains in-frame clones alone and is incomplete. The sample has tens of thousands of clones; 65% to 80% are singletons. The source material was FFPE invasive lung adenocarcinoma tissue. The source of these receptors is a person in their sixties or seventies with lung adenocarcinoma.

This clone has more than one count but fewer than ten. The chain carries TRBV9 and TRBJ2-6; D is unclear. The V and J ends lost 2 bases and 2 bases respectively, with 5 bases between them. Germline V gene data show CDR1 as SGDLS and CDR2 as YYNGEE. The CDR3 has 14 residues. CDR3 nucleotide sequence: TGTGCCAGCAGCGTTCGCCCTGGGGCCAACGTCCTGACTTTC. It is translated as CASSVRPGANVLTF.

The chain carries TRBV28 and TRBJ2-6, with 9 bases identical to TRBD1. The germline V gene encodes CDR1 MDHEN and CDR2 SYDVKM. This CDR3 has 18 residues. Trimming took 4 bases from V and 0 from J; bases not matched to a gene: 7. The CDR3 DNA is TGTGCCAGCAGTTCGGGGACAGGGATCGGCTCTGGGGCCAACGTCCTGACTTTC. It encodes CASSSGTGIGSGANVLTF.

The CDR3 sequence: CASSATALGETQYF. CDR3 bases: TGTGCCAGCAGCGCCACCGCATTGGGGGAGACCCAGTACTTC. The gene calls are TRBV9 and TRBJ2-5; D not certain. Deletions cut 3 bases from V and 5 bases from J, with 14 bases between. The CDR3 is 14 amino acids. Looked up from germline, CDR1 is SGDLS and CDR2 is YYNGEE.

The chain links TRBV2 to TRBJ1-3; D unresolved. Germline V gene data show CDR1 as SNHLY and CDR2 as FYNNEI. V gave up 6 bases and J gave up 0 bases, with 6 bases separating them. CDR3 size: 13 residues. The CDR3 sequence: CASSRDSGNTIYF. In nucleotides, the CDR3 is TGTGCCAGCAGCAGAGACTCTGGAAACACCATATATTTT.

The chain joins TRBV19 to TRBJ1-2, with 11 bases fitting TRBD1. In germline, CDR1 is LNHDA, CDR2 SQIVND (reference sequence). J gave up 4 bases and V 1 base, and 2 bases lay outside the gene matches. The CDR3 sequence is 15 residues long. The CDR3 loop reads CASSIGTGGGYGYTF. In DNA form, the CDR3 reads TGTGCCAGTAGTATAGGGACAGGGGGCGGCTATGGCTACACCTTC.

Concerning this clone itself: One end of the junction fails to match germline, which may point to a read error. V usage is TRBV2 and J usage is TRBJ2-2; D might be TRBD2 (6 bases). CDR1 SNHLY and CDR2 FYNNEI come from the germline V gene. The CDR3 totals 15 residues. CDR3 coding DNA: TGTGCCACCATGTTTAGCGGAGGGAACATCGGGGAGCTGTTTTTT. Its translation is CATMFSGGNIGELFF. The whole variable domain, remainder taken from reference TRBV2 and TRBJ2-2, is EPEVTQTPSHQVTQMGQEVILRCVPISNHLYFYWYRQILGQKVEFLVSFYNNEISEKSEIFDDQFSVERPDGSNFTLKIRSTKLEDSAMYFCATMFSGGNIGELFFGEGSRLTVL.

V usage is TRBV25-1 and J usage is TRBJ1-4; D unresolved. The CDR3 has 12 amino acids. The ends were cut back, 5 bases at V and 8 bases at J, with 9 bases in the middle. Germline V gene data show CDR1 as MGHDK and CDR2 as SYGVNS. The CDR3 reads CASSWMSEKLFF. DNA of the CDR3: TGTGCCAGCAGTTGGATGTCGGAAAAACTGTTTTTT.

CDR3 coding DNA: TGTGCCAGCTCGTTAACGGAATGGAAAACTGAAGCTTTCTTT. This encodes CASSLTEWKTEAFF. J is TRBJ1-1 and V is TRBV18; D call uncertain. Germline V gene lookup returns CDR1 KGHSH and CDR2 LQKENI. Trimming stripped 6 bases from V and 5 bases from J, with 16 bases between. The CDR3 loop spans 14 amino acids.

This clone was observed a handful of times. The chain carries TRBV10-2 and TRBJ1-5, with D perhaps TRBD1 (5 bases). From germline, CDR1 is WSHSY and CDR2 SAAADI. Trimming took 2 bases from V and 4 from J, leaving 6 bases between them. The CDR3 is 13 amino acids. The CDR3 DNA sequence: TGCGCCAGCAGTGAGGGGGGGAATCAGCCCCAGCATTTT. This encodes CASSEGGNQPQHF.

The V gene is TRBV9, the J gene TRBJ2-7, with 9 bases aligning to TRBD2. V trimming: 2 bases; J trimming: 3 bases; junction bases outside the gene matches: 9. Germline V gives CDR1 SGDLS, CDR2 YYNGEE. The CDR3 runs 16 residues. CDR3 amino acids: CASSVLTSGPNYEQYF. CDR3 DNA: TGTGCCAGCAGCGTCCTGACTAGCGGTCCCAACTACGAGCAGTACTTC.

The chain is built from TRBV7-2 and TRBJ2-2; D not resolved. CDR1 is SGHTA, CDR2 FQGNSA, per germline. V was shortened by 5 bases and J by 6 bases, with 16 bases between the two germline ends. This CDR3 has 15 amino acids. CDR3 nucleotides: TGTGCCAGCAGCCGGGCCCTCTCGGTCGCCGGGGAGCTGTTTTTT. Translation: CASSRALSVAGELFF.

This clone showed up just a few times. The chain has TRBV28 and TRBJ2-1; D tentatively reads TRBD1 or TRBD2 (7 bases each). The germline CDR1 and CDR2 sequences are MDHEN and SYDVKM. V was cut by 10 bases and J by 3 bases, with 16 bases left in between. This CDR3 is built from 14 residues. The CDR3 sequence: CATQGGGSYNEQFF. CDR3 DNA sequence: TGTGCCACCCAGGGGGGCGGGAGCTACAATGAGCAGTTCTTC.

This clone came up a few times. The chain links TRBV6-6 to TRBJ1-1, with 9 bases aligning to TRBD1. J gave up 3 bases and V 6 bases, and 5 bases lay outside the gene matches. This CDR3 has 14 residues. Germline V lookup: CDR1 MNHNY, CDR2 SVGAGI (reference sequence). The CDR3 DNA follows: TGTGCCAGCAGCCAACAGGGGGCTGACACTGAAGCTTTCTTT. This codes for CASSQQGADTEAFF.

This rearrangement joins TRBV29-1 to TRBJ1-2; no firm D call. V was clipped by 0 bases and J by 0 bases, with 11 bases between them. The germline V gene encodes CDR1 SQVTM and CDR2 ANQGSEA. The CDR3 sequence is 15 residues long. The CDR3 bases are TGCAGCGTTGAAGATCCCCGGGCCGCTAACTATGGCTACACCTTC. Translation: CSVEDPRAANYGYTF.

The CDR3 DNA reads as TGCGCCAGCAGCTCGGGACAGGGGGCAGAAAAACTGTTTTTT. Its protein product is CASSSGQGAEKLFF. The chain combines TRBV5-1 with TRBJ1-4, with 12 bases fitting TRBD1. V shed 3 bases and J 8 bases; nucleotides not matched to a gene: 2. The germline CDR1 and CDR2 sequences are SGHRS and YFSETQ. The CDR3 covers 14 residues.

The chain combines TRBV27 with TRBJ1-3; no clear D. The CDR3 length is 15 residues. Germline V gives CDR1 MNHEY, CDR2 SMNVEV (reference sequence). Trimming pared 4 bases from V and 0 bases from J, leaving 10 bases between. CDR3 DNA: TGTGCCAGCAGTTCCTCGGAACTCTCTGGAAACACCATATATTTT. It codes for CASSSSELSGNTIYF.

V usage is TRBV7-3 and J usage is TRBJ2-5; 7 bases line up with TRBD1. V lost 4 bases and J lost 2; bases outside the gene matches: 1. Per germline, CDR1 SGHTA and CDR2 FQGTGA. This CDR3 contains 13 residues. The CDR3 spells CASSWDRQETQYF. In DNA, the CDR3 is TGTGCCAGCAGCTGGGACAGACAAGAGACCCAGTACTTC. Full variable domain (outside the CDR3, taken from reference TRBV7-3 and TRBJ2-5): GAGVSQTPSNKVTEKGKYVELRCDPISGHTALYWYRQSLGQGPEFLIYFQGTGAADDSGLPNDRFFAVRPEGSVSTLKIQRTERGDSAVYLCASSWDRQETQYFGPGTRLLVL.

The chain has TRBV6-1 and TRBJ2-2; 7 nucleotides line up with TRBD2. Trimming at V came to 5 bases and at J to 4 bases, leaving 1 base not matched to a gene. From germline, CDR1 is MNHNS and CDR2 SASEGT. This CDR3 is 13 amino acids long. CDR3 loop: CASSWTSTGELFF. In DNA, the CDR3 is TGTGCCAGCAGTTGGACTAGCACCGGGGAGCTGTTTTTT.

This chain connects TRBV6-6 to TRBJ1-5; TRBD1 is a possible D gene (5 bases). Germline V gene data show CDR1 as MNHNY and CDR2 as SVGAGI (reference sequence). This CDR3 is 13 amino acids long. The V gene lost 3 bases and the J gene lost 8 bases, with 11 bases spanning the gap. The CDR3 sequence is CASSYQQEEPQHF. CDR3 nucleotide sequence: TGTGCCAGCAGTTATCAACAGGAAGAGCCCCAGCATTTT.